This T cell receptor beta chain stems from a study of T cell changes during pregnancy in multiple sclerosis. Assay used: immunoSEQ multiplex PCR; TCRdb lists only in-frame clones, some missing. The sample carries fewer than 50,000 clones, roughly 94% recorded once. Sequencing was performed on CD4+ T cells from peripheral blood mononuclear cells, taken in the third trimester of pregnancy. The TCR was taken from a female donor with multiple sclerosis, enrolled in a pregnancy study.

The DNA of the CDR3 is TGTGCCAGCAGTCCTCAGGGAAGTGGGGTGAACACTGAAGCTTTCTTT. This encodes CASSPQGSGVNTEAFF. The rearrangement links TRBV6-6 to TRBJ1-1; weak D call: TRBD1 (5 bases). Germline CDR1 and CDR2: MNHNY and SVGAGI (reference sequence). Between the trimmed V and J ends, which lost 5 bases and 0 bases, there was a span of 16 bases. The CDR3 runs to 16 residues.